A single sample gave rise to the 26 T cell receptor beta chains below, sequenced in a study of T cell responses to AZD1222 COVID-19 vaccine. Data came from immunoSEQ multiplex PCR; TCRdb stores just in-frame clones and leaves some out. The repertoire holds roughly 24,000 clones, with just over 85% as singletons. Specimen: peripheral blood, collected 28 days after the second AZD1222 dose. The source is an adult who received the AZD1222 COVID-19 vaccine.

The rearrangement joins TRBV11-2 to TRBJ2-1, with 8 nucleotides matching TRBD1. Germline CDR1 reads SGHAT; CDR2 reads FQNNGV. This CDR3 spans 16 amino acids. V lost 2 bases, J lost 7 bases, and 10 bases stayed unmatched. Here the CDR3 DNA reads TGTGCCAGCAGCTTATCCCCCAGGGGGCTAGGAAATGAGCAGTTCTTC. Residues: CASSLSPRGLGNEQFF.

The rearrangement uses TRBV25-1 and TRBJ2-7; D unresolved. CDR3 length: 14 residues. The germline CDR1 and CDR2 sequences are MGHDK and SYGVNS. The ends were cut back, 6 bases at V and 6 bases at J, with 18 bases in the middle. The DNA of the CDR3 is TGTGCCAGCAGCCCTCTGGGTCCATTGGCCGAGCAGTACTTC. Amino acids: CASSPLGPLAEQYF.

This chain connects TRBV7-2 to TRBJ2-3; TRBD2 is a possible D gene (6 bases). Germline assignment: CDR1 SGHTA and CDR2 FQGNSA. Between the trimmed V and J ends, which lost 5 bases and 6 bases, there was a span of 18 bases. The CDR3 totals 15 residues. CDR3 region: CASSTSGLRYDTQYF. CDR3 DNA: TGTGCCAGCAGCACATCGGGACTGCGTTATGATACGCAGTATTTT.

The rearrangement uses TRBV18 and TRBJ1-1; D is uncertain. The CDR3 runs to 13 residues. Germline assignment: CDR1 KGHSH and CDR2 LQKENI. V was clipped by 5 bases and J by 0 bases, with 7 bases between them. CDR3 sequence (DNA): TGTGCCAGCTCAGAAGACATGAACACTGAAGCTTTCTTT. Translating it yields CASSEDMNTEAFF.

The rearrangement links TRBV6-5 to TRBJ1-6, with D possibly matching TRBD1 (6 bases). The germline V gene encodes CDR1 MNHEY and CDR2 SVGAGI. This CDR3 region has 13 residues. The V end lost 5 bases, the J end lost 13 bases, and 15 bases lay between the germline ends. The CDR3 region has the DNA TGTGCCAGCAGTCCGGACAGTTTGTTGCCCCTCCACTTT. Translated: CASSPDSLLPLHF.

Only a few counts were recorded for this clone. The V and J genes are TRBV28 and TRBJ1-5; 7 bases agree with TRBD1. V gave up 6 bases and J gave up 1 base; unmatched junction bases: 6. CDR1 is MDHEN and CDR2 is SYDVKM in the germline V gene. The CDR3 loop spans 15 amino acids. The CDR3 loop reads CASRRQGTSNQPQHF. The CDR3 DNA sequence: TGTGCCAGCAGGCGACAGGGCACGAGCAATCAGCCCCAGCATTTT.

CDR3 DNA sequence: TGTGCCAGCAGTACACAGTCCTACGAGCAGTACTTC. This gives the protein CASSTQSYEQYF. This chain links TRBV2 with TRBJ2-7; D is unclear. There are 12 residues in the CDR3. Trimming left V 5 bases short and J 1 base short, with 6 bases between. Per the germline V gene, CDR1 is SNHLY and CDR2 is FYNNEI.

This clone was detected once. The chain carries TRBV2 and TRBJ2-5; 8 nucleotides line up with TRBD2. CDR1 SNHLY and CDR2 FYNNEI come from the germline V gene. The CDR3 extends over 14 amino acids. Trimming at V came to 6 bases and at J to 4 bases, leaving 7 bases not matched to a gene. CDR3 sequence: CASRDGGAIETQYF. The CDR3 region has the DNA TGTGCCAGCAGGGACGGGGGGGCCATAGAGACCCAGTACTTC.

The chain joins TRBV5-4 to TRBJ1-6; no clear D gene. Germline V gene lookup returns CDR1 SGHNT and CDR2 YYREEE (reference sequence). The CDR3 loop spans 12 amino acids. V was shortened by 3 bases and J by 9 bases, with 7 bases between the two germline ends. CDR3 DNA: TGTGCCAGCAGCTCCTGGAGTTCACCCCTCCACTTT. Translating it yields CASSSWSSPLHF. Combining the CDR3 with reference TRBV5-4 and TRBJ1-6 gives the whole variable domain ETGVTQSPTHLIKTRGQQVTLRCSSQSGHNTVSWYQQALGQGPQFIFQYYREEENGRGNFPPRFSGLQFPNYSSELNVNALELDDSALYLCASSSWSSPLHFGNGTRLTVT.

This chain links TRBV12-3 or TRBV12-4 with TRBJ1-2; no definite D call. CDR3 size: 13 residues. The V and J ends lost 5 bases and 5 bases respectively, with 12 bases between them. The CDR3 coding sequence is TGTGCCAGCAGTCCTAGTGGAGGTTATGGCTACACCTTC. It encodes CASSPSGGYGYTF.

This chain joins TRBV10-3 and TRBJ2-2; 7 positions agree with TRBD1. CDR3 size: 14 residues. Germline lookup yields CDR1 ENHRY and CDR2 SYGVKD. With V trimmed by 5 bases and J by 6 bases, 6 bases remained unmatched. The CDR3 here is CAISLAQGPGELFF. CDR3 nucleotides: TGTGCCATCAGTCTCGCACAGGGGCCCGGGGAGCTGTTTTTT.

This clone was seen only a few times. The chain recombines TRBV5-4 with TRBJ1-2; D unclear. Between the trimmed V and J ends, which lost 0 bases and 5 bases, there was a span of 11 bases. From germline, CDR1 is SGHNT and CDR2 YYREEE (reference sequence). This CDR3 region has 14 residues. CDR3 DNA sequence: TGTGCCAGCAGCTTGGTAACGGGGAGGTATGGCTACACCTTC. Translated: CASSLVTGRYGYTF.

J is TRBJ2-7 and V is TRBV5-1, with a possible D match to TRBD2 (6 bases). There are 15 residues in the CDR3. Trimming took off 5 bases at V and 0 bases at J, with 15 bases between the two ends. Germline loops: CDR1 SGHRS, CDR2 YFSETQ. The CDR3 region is CASREGTSSSYEQYF. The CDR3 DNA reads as TGCGCCAGCAGGGAGGGGACCAGCAGCTCCTACGAGCAGTACTTC.

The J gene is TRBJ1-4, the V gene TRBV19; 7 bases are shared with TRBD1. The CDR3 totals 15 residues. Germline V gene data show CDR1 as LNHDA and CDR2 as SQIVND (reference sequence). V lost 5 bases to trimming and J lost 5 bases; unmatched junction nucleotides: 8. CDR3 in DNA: TGTGCCAGTAGTCACGGGACAGTCGGAAATGAAAAACTGTTTTTT. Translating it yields CASSHGTVGNEKLFF.

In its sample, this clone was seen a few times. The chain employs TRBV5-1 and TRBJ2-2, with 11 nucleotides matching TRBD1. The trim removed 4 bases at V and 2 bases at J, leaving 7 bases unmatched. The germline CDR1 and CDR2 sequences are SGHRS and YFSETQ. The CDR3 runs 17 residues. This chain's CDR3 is CASSAKRTGGNTGELFF. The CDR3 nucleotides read TGCGCCAGCAGCGCAAAACGGACAGGGGGCAACACCGGGGAGCTGTTTTTT.

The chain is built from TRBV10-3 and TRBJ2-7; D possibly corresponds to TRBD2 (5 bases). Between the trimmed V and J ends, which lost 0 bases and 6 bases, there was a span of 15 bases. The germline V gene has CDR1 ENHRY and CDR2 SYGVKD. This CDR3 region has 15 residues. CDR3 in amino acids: CAISESSQREGEQYF. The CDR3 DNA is TGTGCCATCAGTGAGTCAAGTCAGCGAGAGGGCGAGCAGTACTTC.

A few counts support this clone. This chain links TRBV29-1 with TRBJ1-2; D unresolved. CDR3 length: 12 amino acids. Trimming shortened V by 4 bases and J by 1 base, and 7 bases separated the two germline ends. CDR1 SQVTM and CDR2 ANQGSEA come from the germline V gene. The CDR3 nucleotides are TGCAGCGTTGTGGCATTTAACTATGGCTACACCTTC. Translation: CSVVAFNYGYTF.

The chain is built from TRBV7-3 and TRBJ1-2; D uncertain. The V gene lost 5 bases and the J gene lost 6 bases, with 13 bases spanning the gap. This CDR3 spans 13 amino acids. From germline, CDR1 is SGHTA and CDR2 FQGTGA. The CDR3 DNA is TGTGCCAGCAGCCAGACGGTGTTTGATGGCTACACCTTC. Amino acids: CASSQTVFDGYTF.

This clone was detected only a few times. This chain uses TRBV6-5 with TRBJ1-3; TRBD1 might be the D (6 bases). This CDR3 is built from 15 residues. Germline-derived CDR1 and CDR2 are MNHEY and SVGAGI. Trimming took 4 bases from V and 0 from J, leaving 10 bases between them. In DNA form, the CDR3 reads TGTGCCAGCAGTTCTGGGGGCCGCTCTGGAAACACCATATATTTT. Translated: CASSSGGRSGNTIYF.

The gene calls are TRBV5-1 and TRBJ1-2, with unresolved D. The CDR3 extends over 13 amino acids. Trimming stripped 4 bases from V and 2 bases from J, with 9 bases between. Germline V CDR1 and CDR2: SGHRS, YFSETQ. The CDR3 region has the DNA TGCGCCAGCAGCATACAGCTAAACTATGGCTACACCTTC. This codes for CASSIQLNYGYTF.

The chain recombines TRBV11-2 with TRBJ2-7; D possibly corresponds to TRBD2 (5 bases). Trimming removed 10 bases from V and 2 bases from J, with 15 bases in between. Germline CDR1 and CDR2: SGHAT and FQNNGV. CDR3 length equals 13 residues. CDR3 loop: CATSSGFTYEQYF. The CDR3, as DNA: TGTGCCACCTCCTCGGGGTTTACCTACGAGCAGTACTTC.

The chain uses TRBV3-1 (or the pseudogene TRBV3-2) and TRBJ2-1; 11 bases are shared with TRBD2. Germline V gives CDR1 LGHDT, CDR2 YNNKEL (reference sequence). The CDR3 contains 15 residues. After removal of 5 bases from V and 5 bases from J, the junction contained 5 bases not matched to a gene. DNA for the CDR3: TGTGCCAGCAGCGGGACTAGCGGATTTCACAATGAGCAGTTCTTC. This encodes CASSGTSGFHNEQFF.

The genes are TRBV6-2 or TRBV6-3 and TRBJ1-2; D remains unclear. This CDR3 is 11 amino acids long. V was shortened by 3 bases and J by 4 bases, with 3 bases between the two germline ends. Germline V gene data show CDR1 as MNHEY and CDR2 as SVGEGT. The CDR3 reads CASSYGYGYTF. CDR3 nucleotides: TGTGCCAGCAGTTATGGCTATGGCTACACCTTC.

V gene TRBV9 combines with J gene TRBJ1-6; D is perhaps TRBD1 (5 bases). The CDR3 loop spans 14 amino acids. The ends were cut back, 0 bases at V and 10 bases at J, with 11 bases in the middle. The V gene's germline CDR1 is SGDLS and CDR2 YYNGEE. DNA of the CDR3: TGTGCCAGCAGCGTAGGGGGGACGGGCTCACCCCTCCACTTT. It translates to CASSVGGTGSPLHF.

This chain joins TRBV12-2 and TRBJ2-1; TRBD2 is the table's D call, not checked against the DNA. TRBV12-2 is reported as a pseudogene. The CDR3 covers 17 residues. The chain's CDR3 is CASRPRTSGGSYNEQFF. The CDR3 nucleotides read TGTGCAAGTCGCCCCCGGACTAGCGGGGGCTCCTACAATGAGCAGTTCTTC.

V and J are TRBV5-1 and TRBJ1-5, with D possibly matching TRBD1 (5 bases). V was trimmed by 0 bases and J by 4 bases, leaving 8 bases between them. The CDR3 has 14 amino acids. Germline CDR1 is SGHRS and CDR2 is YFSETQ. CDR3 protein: CASSLGDGNQPQHF. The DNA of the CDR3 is TGCGCCAGCAGCTTGGGGGACGGTAATCAGCCCCAGCATTTT.